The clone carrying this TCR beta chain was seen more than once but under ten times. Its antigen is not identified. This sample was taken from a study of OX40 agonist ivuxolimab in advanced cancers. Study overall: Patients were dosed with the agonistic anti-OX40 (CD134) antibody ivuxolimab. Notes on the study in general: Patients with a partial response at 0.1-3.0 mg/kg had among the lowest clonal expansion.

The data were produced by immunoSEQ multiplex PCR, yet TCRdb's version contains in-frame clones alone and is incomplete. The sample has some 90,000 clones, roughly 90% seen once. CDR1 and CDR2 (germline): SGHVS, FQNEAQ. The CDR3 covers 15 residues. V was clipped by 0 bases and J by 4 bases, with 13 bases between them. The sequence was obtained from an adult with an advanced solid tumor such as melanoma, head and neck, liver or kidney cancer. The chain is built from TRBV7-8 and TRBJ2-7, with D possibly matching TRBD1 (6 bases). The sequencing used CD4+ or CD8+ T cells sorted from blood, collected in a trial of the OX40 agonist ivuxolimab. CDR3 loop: CASSLAPGTTYEQYF. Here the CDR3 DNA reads TGTGCCAGCAGCTTAGCGCCCGGGACAACATACGAGCAGTACTTC.